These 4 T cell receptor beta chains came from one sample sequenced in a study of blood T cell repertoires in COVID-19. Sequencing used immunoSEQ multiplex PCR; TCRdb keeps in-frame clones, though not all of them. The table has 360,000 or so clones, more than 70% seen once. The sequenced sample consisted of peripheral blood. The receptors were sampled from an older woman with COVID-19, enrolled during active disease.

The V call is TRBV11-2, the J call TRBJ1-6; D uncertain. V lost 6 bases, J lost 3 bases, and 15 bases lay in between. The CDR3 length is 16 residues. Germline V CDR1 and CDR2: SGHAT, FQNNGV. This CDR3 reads CASSSNGQNYNSPLHF. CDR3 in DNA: TGTGCCAGCAGTTCGAATGGGCAGAACTATAATTCACCCCTCCACTTT.

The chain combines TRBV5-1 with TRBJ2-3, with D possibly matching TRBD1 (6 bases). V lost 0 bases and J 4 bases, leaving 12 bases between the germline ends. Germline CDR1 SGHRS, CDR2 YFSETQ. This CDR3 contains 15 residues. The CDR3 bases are TGCGCCAGCAGCTTGGCAGGGGCTGGCGCAGATACGCAGTATTTT. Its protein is CASSLAGAGADTQYF.

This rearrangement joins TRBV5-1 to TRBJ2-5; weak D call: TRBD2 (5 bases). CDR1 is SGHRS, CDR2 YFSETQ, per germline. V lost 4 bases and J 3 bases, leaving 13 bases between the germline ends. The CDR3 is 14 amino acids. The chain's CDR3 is CASSHMGSEETQYF. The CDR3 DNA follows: TGCGCCAGCAGCCACATGGGGAGTGAAGAGACCCAGTACTTC.

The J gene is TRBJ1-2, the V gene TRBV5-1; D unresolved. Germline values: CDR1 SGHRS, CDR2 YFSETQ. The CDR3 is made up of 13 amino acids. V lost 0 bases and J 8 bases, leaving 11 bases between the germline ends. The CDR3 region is CASSLGRRAGYTF. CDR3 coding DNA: TGCGCCAGCAGCTTGGGACGGCGGGCAGGCTACACCTTC. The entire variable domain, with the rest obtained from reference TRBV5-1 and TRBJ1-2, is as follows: KAGVTQTPRYLIKTRGQQVTLSCSPISGHRSVSWYQQTPGQGLQFLFEYFSETQRNKGNFPGRFSGRQFSNSRSEMNVSTLELGDSALYLCASSLGRRAGYTFGSGTRLTVV.